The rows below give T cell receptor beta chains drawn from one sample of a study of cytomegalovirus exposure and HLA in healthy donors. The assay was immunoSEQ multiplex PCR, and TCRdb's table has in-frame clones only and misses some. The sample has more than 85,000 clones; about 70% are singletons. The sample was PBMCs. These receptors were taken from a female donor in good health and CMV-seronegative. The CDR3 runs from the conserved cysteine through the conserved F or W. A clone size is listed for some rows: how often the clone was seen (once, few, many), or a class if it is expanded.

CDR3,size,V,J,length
CASRMGVSGGEQFF,-,TRBV2,TRBJ2-1,14
CASSVAGTGRLNEQFF,-,TRBV9,TRBJ2-1,16
CASSGVRGYEQYF,-,TRBV7-9,TRBJ2-7,13
CASSRFVVLGQGGYTF,-,TRBV5-6,TRBJ1-2,16
CASSFLGQGGDTEAFF,-,TRBV7-9,TRBJ1-1,16
CASRLGWGVPAGGKETQYF,few,TRBV12-2,TRBJ2-5,19
CASSEALLAGAGDTQYF,-,TRBV2,TRBJ2-3,17
CATRRERAYEQYF,-,TRBV6-1,TRBJ2-7,13
CATSRDETGELFF,few,TRBV15,TRBJ2-2,13
CASSEGQVSGNTIYF,-,TRBV2,TRBJ1-3,15
CASSARGGKSNQPQHF,once,TRBV28,TRBJ1-5,16
CASSVAPDSGSYNEQFF,few,TRBV9,TRBJ2-1,17
CASGKGQIQETQYF,-,TRBV7-2,TRBJ2-5,14
CATRPKPSGSTDTQYF,-,TRBV15,TRBJ2-3,16
CASSTRQGGGYTF,-,TRBV19,TRBJ1-2,13
CSALWEGYTF,-,TRBV20-1,TRBJ1-2,10
CATSRAGWNNEQFF,-,TRBV15,TRBJ2-1,14
CASSSIGTGSSYNEQFF,-,TRBV28,TRBJ2-1,17
CASKGNEKLFF,few,TRBV2,TRBJ1-4,11
CAISESGQGAYEQYF,once,TRBV10-3,TRBJ2-7,15
CASSLGRGSLYEQYF,-,TRBV5-6,TRBJ2-7,15
CASSSQGAGEQYF,-,TRBV27,TRBJ2-7,13
CASSLGQFYEQYF,-,TRBV2,TRBJ2-7,13
CASSQGQYQETQYF,-,TRBV4-1,TRBJ2-5,14
CATGTGDTDTQYF,-,TRBV6-1,TRBJ2-3,13